A selection of T cell receptor beta chains follows, all from one sample in a study of spatial heterogeneity in lung cancer. One entry per CDR3 protein, called by TCRdb with MiXCR from the 5' RACE reads. The sample lists some 100,000 distinct CDR3 sequences; about 12% were seen once. Material: PBMCs, obtained at surgery. The receptors stem from a male donor with early-stage non-small cell lung cancer. CDR3s include the opening cysteine and the closing phenylalanine or tryptophan. Each record gives: CDR3 length, clone size, J gene, V gene, D gene, CDR3 protein, CDR3 DNA. The D gene is left open where the match is weak. Only some rows state a clone size, as once, few, many or a class for expanded clones.

length: 16
size: many
J: TRBJ2-3
V: TRBV4-2
D: TRBD2
CDR3: CASSLRTREVTDTQYF
DNA: TGTGCCAGCAGCCTCCGGACTAGAGAGGTCACAGATACGCAGTATTTT

length: 13
size: many
J: TRBJ2-3
V: TRBV7-2
D: NA
CDR3: CASSTNFADTQYF
DNA: TGTGCCAGCAGCACCAACTTTGCGGATACGCAGTATTTT

length: 13
size: NA
J: TRBJ1-4
V: TRBV2
D: NA
CDR3: CASTLNLGEKLFF
DNA: TGTGCCAGCACCCTGAACCTGGGCGAAAAACTGTTTTTT

length: 12
size: few
J: TRBJ1-1
V: TRBV7-9
D: TRBD1
CDR3: CASSQGQGAAFF
DNA: TGTGCCAGCAGCCAAGGACAGGGGGCGGCTTTCTTT

length: 16
size: many
J: TRBJ2-2
V: TRBV5-1
D: NA
CDR3: CASSKGDSLPTGELFF
DNA: TGCGCCAGCAGCAAAGGGGACTCCCTACCCACCGGGGAGCTGTTTTTT

length: 16
size: NA
J: TRBJ2-1
V: TRBV28
D: TRBD2
CDR3: CASSSGLAGVYNEQFF
DNA: TGTGCCAGCAGTTCCGGACTAGCGGGAGTATACAATGAGCAGTTCTTC

length: 13
size: NA
J: TRBJ1-3
V: TRBV11-1
D: NA
CDR3: CASSRQYGNTIYF
DNA: TGTGCCAGCAGCCGACAGTATGGAAACACCATATATTTT

length: 18
size: many
J: TRBJ2-1
V: TRBV7-8
D: TRBD2
CDR3: CASSMGLAGGGAYNEQFF
DNA: TGTGCCAGCAGCATGGGACTAGCGGGAGGAGGTGCCTACAATGAGCAGTTCTTC

length: 13
size: NA
J: TRBJ1-5
V: TRBV4-1
D: NA
CDR3: CASSQDWGQPQHF
DNA: TGCGCCAGCAGCCAAGATTGGGGACAGCCCCAGCATTTT

length: 15
size: NA
J: TRBJ2-7
V: TRBV5-1
D: TRBD1
CDR3: CASSPDRGRTYEQYF
DNA: TGCGCCAGCAGCCCCGACAGGGGGCGAACCTACGAGCAGTACTTC

length: 13
size: many
J: TRBJ1-2
V: TRBV6-5
D: NA
CDR3: CASSYSSLNGYTF
DNA: TGTGCCAGCAGTTACTCCAGTCTAAATGGCTACACCTTC

length: 13
size: many
J: TRBJ2-3
V: TRBV15
D: NA
CDR3: CATSRWATDTQYF
DNA: TGTGCCACCTCGAGGTGGGCCACAGATACGCAGTATTTT

length: 13
size: NA
J: TRBJ2-3
V: TRBV12-3/TRBV12-4
D: NA
CDR3: CASNGLRVDTQYF
DNA: TGTGCCAGCAATGGACTTCGGGTAGATACGCAGTATTTT

length: 13
size: NA
J: TRBJ1-1
V: TRBV18
D: NA
CDR3: CASSPAKNTEAFF
DNA: TGTGCCAGCTCACCAGCAAAGAACACTGAAGCTTTCTTT

length: 14
size: NA
J: TRBJ2-5
V: TRBV5-1
D: TRBD2
CDR3: CASSAGTSGETQYF
DNA: TGCGCCAGCAGCGCGGGGACTAGCGGAGAGACCCAGTACTTC

length: 15
size: NA
J: TRBJ2-2
V: TRBV10-2
D: TRBD2
CDR3: CASSILAGVTGELFF
DNA: TGCGCCAGCAGTATACTAGCGGGGGTTACCGGGGAGCTGTTTTTT

length: 15
size: few
J: TRBJ2-3
V: TRBV27
D: TRBD2
CDR3: CASSLRTRSTDTQYF
DNA: TGTGCCAGCAGTTTAAGGACTAGGAGTACAGATACGCAGTATTTT

length: 13
size: NA
J: TRBJ2-2
V: TRBV2
D: NA
CDR3: CASKTAPTGELFF
DNA: TGTGCCAGCAAGACAGCGCCCACCGGGGAGCTGTTTTTT

length: 15
size: many
J: TRBJ2-3
V: TRBV29-1
D: NA
CDR3: CSVEFPPGVTDTQYF
DNA: TGCAGCGTTGAATTCCCTCCCGGGGTTACAGATACGCAGTATTTT

length: 15
size: NA
J: TRBJ2-6
V: TRBV25-1
D: NA
CDR3: CASRSGIDGANVLTF
DNA: TGTGCCAGCAGATCAGGGATAGATGGGGCCAACGTCCTGACTTTC

length: 12
size: many
J: TRBJ2-1
V: TRBV7-2
D: NA
CDR3: CASSFSYNEQFF
DNA: TGTGCCAGCAGCTTTTCCTACAATGAGCAGTTCTTC

length: 12
size: few
J: TRBJ1-2
V: TRBV24-1
D: NA
CDR3: CATSGGNYGYTF
DNA: TGTGCCACCAGTGGGGGTAACTATGGCTACACCTTC

length: 16
size: NA
J: TRBJ1-6
V: TRBV6-5
D: NA
CDR3: CASSYSGGGWNSPLHF
DNA: TGTGCCAGCAGTTACTCAGGCGGGGGCTGGAATTCACCCCTCCACTTT

length: 16
size: few
J: TRBJ1-1
V: TRBV7-2
D: NA
CDR3: CASSLDGGLGSTEAFF
DNA: TGTGCCAGCAGCTTAGATGGGGGCTTGGGGAGCACTGAAGCTTTCTTT

length: 15
size: few
J: TRBJ2-1
V: TRBV12-3/TRBV12-4
D: TRBD2
CDR3: CASSPTSVVGHEQFF
DNA: TGTGCCAGCAGCCCGACTAGCGTAGTGGGACATGAGCAGTTCTTC

length: 17
size: few
J: TRBJ2-1
V: TRBV7-2
D: TRBD2
CDR3: CASSSPVGLAGNNEQFF
DNA: TGTGCCAGCAGCTCCCCTGTGGGACTAGCGGGGAACAATGAGCAGTTCTTC

length: 15
size: NA
J: TRBJ1-1
V: TRBV5-4
D: NA
CDR3: CASSRGGQLNTEAFF
DNA: TGTGCCAGCAGCCGGGGGGGACAACTGAACACTGAAGCTTTCTTT

length: 11
size: many
J: TRBJ2-7
V: TRBV7-9
D: NA
CDR3: CASSLLAEQYF
DNA: TGTGCCAGCAGCTTACTAGCCGAGCAGTACTTC

length: 14
size: NA
J: TRBJ1-2
V: TRBV4-3
D: NA
CDR3: CASSQAARSYGYTF
DNA: TGCGCCAGCAGCCAAGCGGCCAGATCCTATGGCTACACCTTC

length: 13
size: NA
J: TRBJ1-1
V: TRBV29-1
D: NA
CDR3: CSVAGLVNTEAFF
DNA: TGCAGCGTCGCTGGTTTGGTGAACACTGAAGCTTTCTTT

length: 14
size: NA
J: TRBJ1-1
V: TRBV20-1
D: NA
CDR3: CSARDERGNTEAFF
DNA: TGCAGTGCTAGAGATGAACGGGGGAACACTGAAGCTTTCTTT

length: 14
size: many
J: TRBJ1-1
V: TRBV7-2
D: TRBD1
CDR3: CASSRQGSNTEAFF
DNA: TGTGCCAGCAGCCGACAGGGCTCGAACACTGAAGCTTTCTTT

length: 12
size: many
J: TRBJ2-3
V: TRBV28
D: TRBD1
CDR3: CATTGATDTQYF
DNA: TGTGCCACCACAGGGGCCACAGATACGCAGTATTTT

length: 16
size: NA
J: TRBJ2-5
V: TRBV7-8
D: TRBD2
CDR3: CASSFPSGRAGETQYF
DNA: TGTGCCAGCAGCTTCCCCTCCGGGAGGGCCGGGGAGACCCAGTACTTC

length: 16
size: NA
J: TRBJ2-3
V: TRBV4-2
D: TRBD1
CDR3: CASSPTGTRGPDTQYF
DNA: TGTGCCAGCAGCCCGACAGGGACAAGGGGTCCAGATACGCAGTATTTT